These 21 T cell receptor beta chains were all obtained from the same sample, sequenced in a study of T cell repertoires in cytomegalovirus infection. TCRdb fed the reads into MiXCR, producing one record per CDR3 protein. Found here are around 180,000 distinct CDR3 sequences, roughly a fifth of them singletons; the top ten hold approximately 3%. Specimen: PBMCs. All receptors come from a human donor in good health (CMV status not recorded). Some clones in this sample may be carry-over from other donors' samples.

J is TRBJ2-1 and V is TRBV20-1; D might be TRBD1 or TRBD2, each matching 6 bases. Germline lookup yields CDR1 DFQATT and CDR2 SNEGSKA (reference sequence). CDR3 length: 14 amino acids. V was trimmed by 1 base and J by 10 bases, leaving 17 bases between them. The CDR3 DNA sequence: TGCAGTGCTAGAGTCGGGCCCGGGGGCCCGGAGCAGTTCTTC. This gives the protein CSARVGPGGPEQFF.

This clonotype was picked up many times. The chain employs TRBV7-8 and TRBJ2-1; 7 positions agree with TRBD2. In germline, CDR1 is SGHVS, CDR2 FQNEAQ. J was trimmed by 4 bases and V by 5 bases; bases with no gene match: 2. There are 13 residues in the CDR3. The CDR3 region is CASSPGGYNEQFF. CDR3 coding DNA: TGTGCCAGCAGCCCGGGGGGATACAATGAGCAGTTCTTC.

This clonotype showed up just a few times. The rearrangement uses TRBV12-3 or TRBV12-4 and TRBJ2-7; maybe TRBD1 (6 bases). The CDR3 has 14 amino acids. The V and J ends lost 4 bases and 2 bases respectively, with 12 bases between them. CDR3 nucleotides: TGTGCCAGCAGTTGGGGGCCGTATGCCTACGAGCAGTACTTC. It specifies CASSWGPYAYEQYF.

This clonotype was seen at least ten times. This sequence joins TRBV6-1 and TRBJ2-2; D not resolved. The V end was cut by 0 bases, the J end by 5 bases, with 7 bases between. Germline lookup yields CDR1 MNHNS and CDR2 SASEGT. The length of the CDR3 is 14 residues. CDR3 amino acids: CASSEAGRTGELFF. CDR3 coding DNA: TGTGCCAGCAGTGAAGCGGGTAGAACCGGGGAGCTGTTTTTT.

This clonotype was counted only a few times. The V call is TRBV6-2 or TRBV6-3, the J call TRBJ2-7, with 10 positions matching TRBD2. CDR3 length: 14 residues. V trimming: 6 bases; J trimming: 5 bases; junction bases outside the gene matches: 7. Per germline, CDR1 MNHEY and CDR2 SVGEGT. Written as DNA, the CDR3 is TGTGCCAGCAGGACAGCGGGAGGGCCTGACGAGCAGTACTTC. It yields the protein CASRTAGGPDEQYF.

This rearrangement joins TRBV5-5 to TRBJ1-4, with a tentative D call TRBD1 (6 bases). V was cut by 6 bases and J by 0 bases, with 15 bases left in between. In germline, CDR1 is SGHKS, CDR2 YYEKEE (reference sequence). There are 16 residues in the CDR3. The CDR3 sequence is CASTPLGGATNEKLFF. The CDR3 bases are TGTGCCAGCACCCCCCTTGGGGGCGCAACTAATGAAAAACTGTTTTTT.

This clonotype was seen once. The chain links TRBV29-1 to TRBJ2-2; the D gene is possibly TRBD2 (6 bases). The CDR3 has 14 amino acids. CDR1 and CDR2 (germline): SQVTM, ANQGSEA. V was pared by 4 bases and J by 0 bases, with 9 bases between. The CDR3 loop is CSVGRDSNTGELFF. The CDR3 nucleotides read TGCAGCGTTGGGAGGGATTCGAACACCGGGGAGCTGTTTTTT.

This clonotype occurred many times. The chain is built from TRBV7-6 and TRBJ1-1; D remains unclear. CDR3 length: 14 residues. Looked up from germline, CDR1 is SGHVS and CDR2 is FNYEAQ. V was trimmed by 0 bases and J by 1 base, leaving 6 bases between them. The CDR3: CASSLAQTNTEAFF. The CDR3 DNA follows: TGTGCCAGCAGCTTAGCCCAGACGAACACTGAAGCTTTCTTT. Drawing the rest from reference TRBV7-6 and TRBJ1-1, the complete variable domain is GAGVSQSPRYKVTKRGQDVALRCDPISGHVSLYWYRQALGQGPEFLTYFNYEAQQDKSGLPNDRFSAERPEGSISTLTIQRTEQRDSAMYRCASSLAQTNTEAFFGQGTRLTVV.

This clonotype was seen a handful of times. V gene TRBV12-3 or TRBV12-4 combines with J gene TRBJ2-1; 11 nucleotides agree with TRBD2. This CDR3 region has 15 residues. Trimming cost V 9 bases and J 7 bases; bases outside gene matches: 11. CDR3 protein: CASSTGTSGGNEQFF. The CDR3 DNA reads TGTGCCAGTTCTACCGGGACTAGCGGCGGAAATGAGCAGTTCTTC.

This clonotype was picked up a small number of times. The chain carries TRBV5-4 and TRBJ1-2; D not certain. CDR1 SGHNT and CDR2 YYREEE come from the germline V gene (reference sequence). The length of the CDR3 is 14 residues. The V end lost 3 bases, the J end lost 4 bases, and 13 bases lay between the germline ends. The CDR3 DNA is TGTGCCAGCAGCTCCCCGTTTTATGGCTATGGCTACACCTTC. This codes for CASSSPFYGYGYTF.

The V call is TRBV19, the J call TRBJ1-4; D remains unclear. Trimming shortened V by 3 bases and J by 1 base, and 6 bases separated the two germline ends. This CDR3 comprises 14 residues. Germline V gene sequence: CDR1 LNHDA, CDR2 SQIVND (reference sequence). CDR3 sequence reads: CASSISGTNEKLFF. The DNA for the CDR3 is TGTGCCAGTAGTATTTCTGGAACTAATGAAAAACTGTTTTTT.

The chain has TRBV11-3 and TRBJ2-1; 11 positions agree with TRBD2. The V gene's germline CDR1 is SGHNT and CDR2 YENEEA. The ends lost 5 bases at V and 9 bases at J; junction bases unmatched: 12. CDR3 length: 16 amino acids. The CDR3 region has the DNA TGTGCCAGCAGCCTCCCCACTAGCGGGAGTAGGGGTGAGCAGTTCTTC. It yields the protein CASSLPTSGSRGEQFF.

This clonotype was found a few times. The chain has TRBV5-1 and TRBJ2-3; D might be TRBD1 (6 bases). Trimming left V 2 bases short and J 5 bases short, with 12 bases between. The CDR3 contains 14 residues. Germline CDR1 SGHRS, CDR2 YFSETQ. The CDR3 DNA follows: TGCGCCAGCAGCTTAGACCAGGGGAGAGATACGCAGTATTTT. Its translation: CASSLDQGRDTQYF.

The chain employs TRBV6-6 and TRBJ1-1; D is unresolved. The CDR3 totals 15 residues. Germline CDR1 MNHNY, CDR2 SVGAGI (reference sequence). V was clipped by 7 bases and J by 1 base, with 16 bases between them. CDR3 in amino acids: CASTTGPPTNTEAFF. The CDR3 bases are TGTGCCAGCACCACCGGCCCGCCTACGAACACTGAAGCTTTCTTT.

This clonotype showed up just a few times. V and J are TRBV20-1 and TRBJ1-1, with D possibly TRBD1 on 5 matching bases. The ends were cut back, 2 bases at V and 5 bases at J, with 18 bases in the middle. The CDR3 length is 15 residues. CDR1 is DFQATT, CDR2 SNEGSKA, per germline (reference sequence). CDR3 protein: CSARQVIGALTEAFF. The DNA for the CDR3 is TGCAGTGCTAGACAGGTTATAGGGGCCCTAACTGAAGCTTTCTTT.

This chain joins TRBV7-8 and TRBJ2-5, with D possibly being TRBD1 or TRBD2 (5 bases each). V was shortened by 0 bases and J by 2 bases, with 22 bases between the two germline ends. The CDR3 contains 19 residues. Per the germline V gene, CDR1 is SGHVS and CDR2 is FQNEAQ. The CDR3 DNA reads as TGTGCCAGCAGCTTAGCCCGGTCCGACAGCGGAGGTAGACAAGAGACCCAGTACTTC. This sequence encodes CASSLARSDSGGRQETQYF.

In regard to this clonotype: The junction departs from germline at one end; a sequencing error may be responsible. CDR3 bases: TGTACCAGCAGCGCCCCGCGGGGGGACCAAGAGACCCAGTACTTC. It codes for CTSSAPRGDQETQYF. The chain has TRBV7-3 and TRBJ2-5; TRBD2 matches at 8 bases. The CDR3 sequence is 15 residues long. Germline lookup yields CDR1 SGHTA and CDR2 FQGTGA.

This clonotype showed up many times. This chain connects TRBV7-2 to TRBJ2-7; no clear D gene. This CDR3 is built from 14 residues. CDR1 and CDR2 (germline): SGHTA, FQGNSA. V was trimmed by 1 base and J by 5 bases, leaving 12 bases between them. The CDR3 sequence: CASSLGLIRNEQYF. DNA of the CDR3: TGTGCCAGCAGCTTAGGGTTAATCCGGAACGAGCAGTACTTC.

The chain carries TRBV6-7 and TRBJ2-5; 7 positions match TRBD2. TRBV6-7 counts as an open reading frame of uncertain function. This CDR3 is 16 amino acids long. After removal of 5 bases from V and 2 bases from J, the junction contained 11 bases not matched to a gene. CDR3 in DNA: TGTGCCAGCAGTCGATTACCCACTAGCGCGCAAGAGACCCAGTACTTC. Translating gives CASSRLPTSAQETQYF.

This clonotype was picked up many times. This sequence joins TRBV7-9 and TRBJ2-1, with a tentative D call TRBD2 (5 bases). Trimming took 2 bases from V and 7 from J, leaving 15 bases between them. This CDR3 has 15 amino acids. The germline gives CDR1 SEHNR, CDR2 FQNEAQ (reference sequence). The CDR3 region is CASSLLSAPLNEQFF. The CDR3 nucleotides read TGTGCCAGCAGCTTACTTAGCGCTCCGCTTAATGAGCAGTTCTTC.

As to this clonotype: A much larger clone lies a single base off, so this may be a read error. The chain joins TRBV7-2 to TRBJ2-7; D might be TRBD2 (7 bases). This CDR3 is built from 14 residues. In germline, CDR1 is SGHTA, CDR2 FQGNSA. CDR3 in DNA: TGTGCCAGGAGCTTAGGGGGGGGTCTCCTCGAGCAGTACTTC. The encoded protein is CARSLGGGLLEQYF.